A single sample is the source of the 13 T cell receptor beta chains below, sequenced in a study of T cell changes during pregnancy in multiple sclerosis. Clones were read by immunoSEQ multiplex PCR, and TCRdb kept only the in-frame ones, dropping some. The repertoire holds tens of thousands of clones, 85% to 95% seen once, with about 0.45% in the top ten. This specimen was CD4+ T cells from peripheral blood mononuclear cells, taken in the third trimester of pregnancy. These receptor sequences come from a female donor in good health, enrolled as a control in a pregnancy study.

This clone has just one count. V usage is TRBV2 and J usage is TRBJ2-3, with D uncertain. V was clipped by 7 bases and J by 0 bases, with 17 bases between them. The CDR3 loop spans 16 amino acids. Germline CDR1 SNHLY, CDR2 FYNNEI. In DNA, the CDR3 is TGTGCCAGCATTCCTTCCCAACCAACTAGCACAGATACGCAGTATTTT. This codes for CASIPSQPTSTDTQYF.

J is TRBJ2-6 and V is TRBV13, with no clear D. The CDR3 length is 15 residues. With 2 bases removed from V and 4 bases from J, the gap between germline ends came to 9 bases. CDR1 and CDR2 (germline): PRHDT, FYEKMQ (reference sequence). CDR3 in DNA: TGTGCCAGCAGCTTAAAAAGCCCCGGGGCCAACGTCCTGACTTTC. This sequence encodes CASSLKSPGANVLTF. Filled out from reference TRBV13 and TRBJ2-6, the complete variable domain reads AAGVIQSPRHLIKEKRETATLKCYPIPRHDTVYWYQQGPGQDPQFLISFYEKMQSDKGSIPDRFSAQQFSDYHSELNMSSLELGDSALYFCASSLKSPGANVLTFGAGSRLTVL.

CDR3 sequence reads: CATNRPGQGFGEQYF. CDR3 DNA sequence: TGTGCCACCAACCGTCCGGGACAGGGATTTGGGGAGCAGTACTTC. The chain combines TRBV21-1 with TRBJ2-7; the table's D call TRBD1 went unverified against the DNA. TRBV21-1 is annotated as a pseudogene. CDR3 size: 15 residues.

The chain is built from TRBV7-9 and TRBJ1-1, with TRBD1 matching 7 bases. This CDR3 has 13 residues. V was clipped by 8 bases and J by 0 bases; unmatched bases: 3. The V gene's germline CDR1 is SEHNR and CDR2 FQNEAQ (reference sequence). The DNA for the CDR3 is TGTGCCAGCTCGGGACAGCTGAACACTGAAGCTTTCTTT. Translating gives CASSGQLNTEAFF.

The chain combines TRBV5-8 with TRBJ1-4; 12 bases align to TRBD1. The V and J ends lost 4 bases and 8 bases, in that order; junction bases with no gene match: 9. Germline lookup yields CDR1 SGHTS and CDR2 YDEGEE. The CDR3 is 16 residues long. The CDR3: CASSAGQGARHEKLFF. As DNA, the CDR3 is TGTGCCAGCAGCGCGGGACAGGGGGCCCGACACGAAAAACTGTTTTTT.

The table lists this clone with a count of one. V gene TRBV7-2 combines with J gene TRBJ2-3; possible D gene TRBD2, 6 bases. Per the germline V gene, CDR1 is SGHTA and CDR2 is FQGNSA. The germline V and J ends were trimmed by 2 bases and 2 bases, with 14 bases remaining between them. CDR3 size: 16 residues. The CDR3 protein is CASSLRRDGVTDTQYF. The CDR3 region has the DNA TGTGCCAGCAGCTTACGGCGGGACGGAGTCACAGATACGCAGTATTTT.

The CDR3 DNA is TGTGCCAGCTCACCGTGGGGCGGGGTGAACACTGAAGCTTTCTTT. This codes for CASSPWGGVNTEAFF. V usage is TRBV18 and J usage is TRBJ1-1, with a weak D call TRBD1 (5 bases). CDR3 length equals 15 residues. The V end lost 3 bases, the J end lost 0 bases, and 11 bases lay between the germline ends. CDR1 is KGHSH and CDR2 is LQKENI in the germline V gene.

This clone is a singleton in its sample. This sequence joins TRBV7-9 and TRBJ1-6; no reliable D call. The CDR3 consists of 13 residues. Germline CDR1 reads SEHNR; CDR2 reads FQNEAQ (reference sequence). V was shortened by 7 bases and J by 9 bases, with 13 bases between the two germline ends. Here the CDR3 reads CASNFGGSSPLHF. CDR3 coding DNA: TGTGCCAGCAACTTCGGAGGGTCTTCACCCCTCCACTTT.

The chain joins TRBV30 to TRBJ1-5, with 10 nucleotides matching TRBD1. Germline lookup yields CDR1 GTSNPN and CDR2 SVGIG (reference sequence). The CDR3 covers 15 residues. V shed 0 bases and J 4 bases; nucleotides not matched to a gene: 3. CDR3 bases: TGTGCCTGGAGTGTTTGGACAGGGGGTAATCAGCCCCAGCATTTT. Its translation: CAWSVWTGGNQPQHF.

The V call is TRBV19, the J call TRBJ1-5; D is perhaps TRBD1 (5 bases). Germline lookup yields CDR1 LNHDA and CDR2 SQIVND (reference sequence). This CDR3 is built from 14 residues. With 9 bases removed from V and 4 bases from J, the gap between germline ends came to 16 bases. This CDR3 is CASAGPRLNQPQHF. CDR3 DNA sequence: TGTGCCAGCGCGGGACCACGATTGAATCAGCCCCAGCATTTT.

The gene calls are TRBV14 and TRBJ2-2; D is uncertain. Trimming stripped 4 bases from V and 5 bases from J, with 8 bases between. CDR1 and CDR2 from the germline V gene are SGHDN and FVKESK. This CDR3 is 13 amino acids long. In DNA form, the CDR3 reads TGTGCCAGCAGCCCCTTTATGACCGGGGAGCTGTTTTTT. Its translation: CASSPFMTGELFF. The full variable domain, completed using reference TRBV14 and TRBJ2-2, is EAGVTQFPSHSVIEKGQTVTLRCDPISGHDNLYWYRRVMGKEIKFLLHFVKESKQDESGMPNNRFLAERTGGTYSTLKVQPAELEDSGVYFCASSPFMTGELFFGEGSRLTVL.

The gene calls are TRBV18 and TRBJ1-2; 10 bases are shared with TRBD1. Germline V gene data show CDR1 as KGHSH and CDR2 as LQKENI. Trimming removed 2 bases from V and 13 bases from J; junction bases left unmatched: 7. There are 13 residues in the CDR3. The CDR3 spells CASSPGDRGMVTF. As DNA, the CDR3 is TGTGCCAGCTCACCAGGGGACAGGGGAATGGTCACCTTC.

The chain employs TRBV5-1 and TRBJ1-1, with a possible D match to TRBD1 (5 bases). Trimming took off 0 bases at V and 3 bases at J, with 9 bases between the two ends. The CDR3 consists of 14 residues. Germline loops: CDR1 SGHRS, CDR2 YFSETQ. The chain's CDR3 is CASSLAGRDTEAFF. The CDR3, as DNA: TGCGCCAGCAGCTTGGCCGGCAGGGACACTGAAGCTTTCTTT.